This is a list of T cell receptor beta chains from one sample in a study of beta chain features in type 1 diabetes. TCRdb's copy holds only in-frame clones and misses some; the assay was immunoSEQ multiplex PCR. The sample holds hundreds of thousands of clones; about 32% are singletons and the top ten take about 0.065%. Sequencing used naive CD4+ T cells from blood. The receptors here all came from a man in his late teens or twenties in good health. CDR3s include the opening cysteine and the closing phenylalanine or tryptophan. D genes are given only for firm matches. A clone size is listed for some rows: how often the clone was seen (once, few, many), or a class if it is expanded.

D gene: -; clone size: -; J gene: TRBJ2-5; V gene: TRBV14; CDR3 protein: CASSQEPYETQYF; CDR3 DNA: TGTGCCAGCAGCCAAGAACCTTACGAGACCCAGTACTTC
D gene: TRBD2; clone size: -; J gene: TRBJ2-7; V gene: TRBV5-1; CDR3 protein: CASSRSSGYEQYF; CDR3 DNA: TGCGCCAGCAGCCGATCTAGCGGTTACGAGCAGTACTTC
D gene: TRBD1; clone size: few; J gene: TRBJ2-1; V gene: TRBV28; CDR3 protein: CASSLLTGEIHRFF; CDR3 DNA: TGTGCCAGCAGTTTGTTGACAGGGGAGATCCACCGATTCTTC
D gene: TRBD1; clone size: -; J gene: TRBJ2-5; V gene: TRBV7-6; CDR3 protein: CASSRTGGRETQYF; CDR3 DNA: TGTGCCAGCAGCCGGACAGGGGGCCGAGAGACCCAGTACTTC
D gene: -; clone size: -; J gene: TRBJ1-2; V gene: TRBV7-2; CDR3 protein: CASSLGGSSSYGYTF; CDR3 DNA: TGTGCCAGCAGCTTAGGTGGCTCCAGCTCCTATGGCTACACCTTC
D gene: TRBD2; clone size: few; J gene: TRBJ2-5; V gene: TRBV7-7; CDR3 protein: CASSPNSGGGETQYF; CDR3 DNA: TGTGCCAGCAGCCCCAACTCGGGGGGAGGAGAGACCCAGTACTTC
D gene: TRBD1; clone size: -; J gene: TRBJ1-5; V gene: TRBV10-3; CDR3 protein: CATGGGGESQPQHF; CDR3 DNA: TGTGCCACCGGGGGAGGGGGCGAGTCTCAGCCCCAGCATTTT
D gene: -; clone size: once; J gene: TRBJ2-2; V gene: TRBV7-9; CDR3 protein: CASSSMLVGVNTGELFF; CDR3 DNA: TGTGCCAGCAGCTCCATGCTTGTCGGGGTGAACACCGGGGAGCTGTTTTTT
D gene: -; clone size: -; J gene: TRBJ2-1; V gene: TRBV15; CDR3 protein: CATSRAPGETYNEQFF; CDR3 DNA: TGTGCCACCAGCAGAGCCCCCGGAGAAACCTACAATGAGCAGTTCTTC
D gene: -; clone size: -; J gene: TRBJ1-1; V gene: TRBV4-1; CDR3 protein: CASSQDLGRVPEAFF; CDR3 DNA: TGCGCCAGCAGCCAAGATCTCGGCAGGGTCCCTGAAGCTTTCTTT
D gene: TRBD2; clone size: -; J gene: TRBJ2-1; V gene: TRBV6-1; CDR3 protein: CASRAGTSGANEQFF; CDR3 DNA: TGTGCCAGCAGGGCCGGGACTAGCGGGGCAAATGAGCAGTTCTTC
D gene: TRBD1; clone size: -; J gene: TRBJ1-6; V gene: TRBV30; CDR3 protein: CAWSLDREKSPLHF; CDR3 DNA: TGTGCCTGGAGTCTCGACAGGGAGAAGTCACCCCTCCACTTT
D gene: -; clone size: -; J gene: TRBJ1-1; V gene: TRBV7-2; CDR3 protein: CASSTQGRAEAFF; CDR3 DNA: TGTGCCAGCAGCACTCAGGGGAGGGCTGAAGCTTTCTTT
D gene: TRBD2; clone size: -; J gene: TRBJ2-7; V gene: TRBV28; CDR3 protein: CASSLREAGRYEQYF; CDR3 DNA: TGTGCCAGCAGCCTCCGGGAGGCGGGCCGCTACGAGCAGTACTTC